Listed here are 23 T cell receptor beta chains from one sample, sequenced in a study of cytomegalovirus exposure and HLA in healthy donors. The PCR contained 60 Vbeta and 13 Jbeta primers. Sequenced by immunoSEQ multiplex PCR; TCRdb stores in-frame clones only, minus some. Found here are approximately 70,000 clones, roughly 79% of them singletons; the top ten hold about 6%. Input material: PBMCs. All receptors come from a man aged 50 to 59 in good health and CMV-seronegative.

The V gene is TRBV6-1, the J gene TRBJ2-7, with a weak D call TRBD1 (6 bases). The CDR3 loop spans 14 amino acids. CDR1 is MNHNS, CDR2 SASEGT, per germline. Deletions cut 6 bases from V and 0 bases from J, with 12 bases between. Here the CDR3 reads CASRPGENSYEQYF. The DNA for the CDR3 is TGTGCCAGCAGGCCAGGGGAAAACTCCTACGAGCAGTACTTC.

DNA for the CDR3: TGTGCCAGCAGTGCCCAGGGTAACACTGAAGCTTTCTTT. This gives the protein CASSAQGNTEAFF. This sequence joins TRBV6-4 and TRBJ1-1; D may be TRBD1 (5 bases). The germline CDR1 and CDR2 sequences are MRHNA and SNTAGT. The CDR3 is 13 amino acids. V lost 4 bases, J lost 2 bases, and 8 bases lay in between.

This rearrangement joins TRBV9 to TRBJ2-3; D is possibly TRBD1 (5 bases). V gave up 6 bases and J gave up 0 bases, with 14 bases separating them. The CDR3 is 15 amino acids. Germline CDR1 and CDR2: SGDLS and YYNGEE. In nucleotides, the CDR3 is TGTGCCAGCACCCGATCAGGGTTGAGCACAGATACGCAGTATTTT. Translating it yields CASTRSGLSTDTQYF.

This chain connects TRBV6-6 to TRBJ1-1; D perhaps matches TRBD1 (5 bases). The CDR3 contains 12 residues. The germline CDR1 and CDR2 sequences are MNHNY and SVGAGI (reference sequence). CDR3 sequence reads: CATLGGNTEAFF. The CDR3 bases are TGTGCGACCCTCGGGGGGAACACTGAAGCTTTCTTT.

There are a few counts of this clone. This sequence joins TRBV2 and TRBJ1-5; 7 bases match TRBD1. The CDR3 spans 14 residues. Germline V gene lookup returns CDR1 SNHLY and CDR2 FYNNEI. The V gene end was trimmed by 5 bases and the J gene end by 4 bases; junction bases not matched to a gene: 5. CDR3 nucleotide sequence: TGTGCCAGCAGTCGGGACAGCTTAAATCAGCCCCAGCATTTT. Its protein is CASSRDSLNQPQHF. The entire variable domain, with the rest obtained from reference TRBV2 and TRBJ1-5, is as follows: EPEVTQTPSHQVTQMGQEVILRCVPISNHLYFYWYRQILGQKVEFLVSFYNNEISEKSEIFDDQFSVERPDGSNFTLKIRSTKLEDSAMYFCASSRDSLNQPQHFGDGTRLSIL.

The V gene is TRBV28, the J gene TRBJ2-7, with D perhaps matching TRBD2 (6 bases). V was pared by 1 base and J by 6 bases, with 13 bases between. Germline V CDR1 and CDR2: MDHEN, SYDVKM. This CDR3 has 14 amino acids. DNA of the CDR3: TGTGCCAGCAGTTTATTCACTCGGGGAGGCGAGCAGTACTTC. Protein sequence: CASSLFTRGGEQYF.

This chain connects TRBV6-5 to TRBJ1-2, with TRBD1 as a possible D gene (6 bases). With 7 bases removed from V and 4 bases from J, the gap between germline ends came to 19 bases. This CDR3 spans 15 amino acids. Per the germline V gene, CDR1 is MNHEY and CDR2 is SVGAGI. CDR3 protein: CASTDGGAYGYGYTF. CDR3 sequence (DNA): TGTGCCAGCACCGATGGGGGGGCGTATGGCTATGGCTACACCTTC.

This clone was seen only once. This chain uses TRBV19 with TRBJ2-1; 8 bases align to TRBD2. The CDR3 consists of 15 residues. The V and J ends lost 3 bases and 7 bases, in that order; junction bases with no gene match: 8. Germline CDR1 reads LNHDA; CDR2 reads SQIVND (reference sequence). The CDR3 sequence is CASSIWSGSGNEQFF. The CDR3 coding sequence is TGTGCCAGTAGTATTTGGAGCGGGAGCGGAAATGAGCAGTTCTTC.

The genes are TRBV27 and TRBJ2-6, with D maybe TRBD2 (5 bases). This CDR3 region has 15 residues. From germline, CDR1 is MNHEY and CDR2 SMNVEV (reference sequence). Trimming took 7 bases from V and 2 from J, leaving 12 bases between them. The CDR3 nucleotides read TGTGCCAGCACCCCAAACGGGGCTGGGGCCAACGTCCTGACTTTC. Translated, it gives CASTPNGAGANVLTF.

The chain has TRBV15 and TRBJ2-4; tentative D call: TRBD2 (6 bases). Trimming cost V 1 base and J 6 bases, with 22 bases left between them. Germline values: CDR1 LNHNV, CDR2 YYDKDF (reference sequence). The CDR3 contains 18 residues. CDR3 loop: CATSRAFIAALIGNIQYF. The CDR3 DNA reads as TGTGCCACCAGCAGAGCATTCATAGCGGCCCTGATCGGAAACATTCAGTACTTC.

This clone was detected only a few times. The CDR3 protein is CAWREAGANVLTF. CDR3 nucleotide sequence: TGTGCCTGGAGGGAGGCAGGGGCCAACGTCCTGACTTTC. The chain joins TRBV30 to TRBJ2-6, with D perhaps TRBD2 (5 bases). Trimming stripped 3 bases from V and 4 bases from J, with 7 bases between. Germline CDR1 and CDR2: GTSNPN and SVGIG (reference sequence). This CDR3 region has 13 residues.

The CDR3: CASSTRGNTEAFF. DNA for the CDR3: TGTGCCAGCAGCACAAGAGGGAACACTGAAGCTTTCTTT. The rearrangement uses TRBV7-2 and TRBJ1-1; D unresolved. Between the trimmed V and J ends, which lost 5 bases and 1 base, there was a span of 8 bases. The CDR3 is made up of 13 amino acids. Germline CDR1 is SGHTA and CDR2 is FQGNSA.

V usage is TRBV19 and J usage is TRBJ2-7; a weak D match, TRBD2 (6 bases). The V end was cut by 7 bases, the J end by 0 bases, with 13 bases between. The CDR3 consists of 14 residues. CDR1 LNHDA and CDR2 SQIVND come from the germline V gene (reference sequence). CDR3 sequence (DNA): TGTGCCAGTACTTATGCCGGGGGCTCCTACGAGCAGTACTTC. This sequence encodes CASTYAGGSYEQYF.

This chain connects TRBV5-6 to TRBJ2-2, with 9 bases aligning to TRBD2. Germline V gives CDR1 SGHDT, CDR2 YYEEEE. The CDR3 is 16 amino acids. Unmatched junction bases numbered 11, after V lost 4 bases and J lost 7 bases. The CDR3 sequence: CASSVSGTSRLGELFF. CDR3 bases: TGTGCCAGCAGCGTCTCGGGGACTAGCCGCCTCGGGGAGCTGTTTTTT.

This clone was observed once. The rearrangement joins TRBV19 to TRBJ1-1; unclear D gene. Germline V CDR1 and CDR2: LNHDA, SQIVND (reference sequence). The CDR3 sequence is 15 residues long. V was clipped by 3 bases and J by 3 bases, with 14 bases between them. The CDR3 here is CASSIVVSGDTEAFF. CDR3 nucleotide sequence: TGTGCCAGTAGTATTGTAGTTTCCGGGGACACTGAAGCTTTCTTT.

The CDR3 reads CASSQDRQGRYEQYF. CDR3 nucleotides: TGCGCCAGCAGCCAAGATCGACAGGGACGCTACGAGCAGTACTTC. The V call is TRBV4-3, the J call TRBJ2-7; 7 bases match TRBD1. With V trimmed by 0 bases and J by 3 bases, 5 bases remained unmatched. Germline CDR1 and CDR2: LGHNA and YSLEER. The CDR3 totals 15 residues.

The chain carries TRBV19 and TRBJ2-7; 7 nucleotides agree with TRBD1. CDR1 LNHDA and CDR2 SQIVND come from the germline V gene (reference sequence). The CDR3 is 14 residues long. The trim removed 5 bases at V and 2 bases at J, leaving 6 bases unmatched. CDR3 residues: CASSETGTAYEQYF. In DNA form, the CDR3 reads TGTGCCAGTAGTGAGACCGGGACAGCCTACGAGCAGTACTTC.

The chain joins TRBV5-1 to TRBJ2-1, with a possible D match to TRBD1 (6 bases). Per the germline V gene, CDR1 is SGHRS and CDR2 is YFSETQ. Trimming removed 2 bases at V and 2 bases at J, with 11 bases between. CDR3 length: 15 residues. DNA of the CDR3: TGCGCCAGCAGCTTTGTGGGACAAACCTACAATGAGCAGTTCTTC. This sequence encodes CASSFVGQTYNEQFF. Supplemented by reference TRBV5-1 and TRBJ2-1, the full variable domain reads KAGVTQTPRYLIKTRGQQVTLSCSPISGHRSVSWYQQTPGQGLQFLFEYFSETQRNKGNFPGRFSGRQFSNSRSEMNVSTLELGDSALYLCASSFVGQTYNEQFFGPGTRLTVL.

This chain uses TRBV5-6 with TRBJ1-1; D not resolved. The CDR3 covers 13 residues. V lost 3 bases and J lost 5, with 11 bases in between. The germline V gene has CDR1 SGHDT and CDR2 YYEEEE. In DNA, the CDR3 is TGTGCCAGCAGCTCCGGGGTTTATACTGAAGCTTTCTTT. It codes for CASSSGVYTEAFF.

The V gene is TRBV19, the J gene TRBJ1-2; the match to TRBD1 covers 7 bases. Germline values: CDR1 LNHDA, CDR2 SQIVND (reference sequence). Losses at the gene ends were 6 bases for V and 0 bases for J; bases not matched to a gene: 4. The CDR3 is 14 residues long. The CDR3 loop is CASSRQGSNYGYTF. CDR3 in DNA: TGTGCCAGTAGCCGACAGGGATCTAACTATGGCTACACCTTC.

The J gene is TRBJ2-3, the V gene TRBV5-6; D is ambiguous. The CDR3 totals 12 residues. Germline CDR1 SGHDT, CDR2 YYEEEE. Trimming pared 1 base from V and 6 bases from J, leaving 6 bases between. In DNA form, the CDR3 reads TGTGCCAGCAGCTTGCTCTACGATACGCAGTATTTT. This codes for CASSLLYDTQYF.

The chain combines TRBV9 with TRBJ1-3, with 7 bases identical to TRBD1. The CDR3 has 15 residues. Germline CDR1 SGDLS, CDR2 YYNGEE. Trimming at V came to 3 bases and at J to 8 bases, leaving 11 bases not matched to a gene. CDR3 amino acids: CASSALRDSSHTIYF. The CDR3 bases are TGTGCCAGCAGCGCCCTCCGGGACAGTTCTCACACCATATATTTT.

The chain is built from TRBV9 and TRBJ1-1; D uncertain. V gave up 3 bases and J gave up 1 base, with 13 bases separating them. The CDR3 consists of 15 residues. Germline V gives CDR1 SGDLS, CDR2 YYNGEE. CDR3 nucleotide sequence: TGTGCCAGCAGCGCCCGACTTGAACAGAACACTGAAGCTTTCTTT. Its protein product is CASSARLEQNTEAFF.